The entry that follows covers one TCR beta chain sequence. Its antigen is undetermined. TCRdb re-derived calls from the reads in MiXCR, one entry per CDR3 protein. The repertoire holds about 85,000 distinct CDR3 sequences, with roughly half as singletons. This sample is drawn from a study of T cell repertoires in cytomegalovirus infection. Study background: CMV epitopes that were recently identified and HLA-C-restricted were used alongside well-studied HLA-B-restricted ones.

Regarding the study as a whole: HLA-C-restricted TCR beta clonotypes specific for CMV led the ex vivo response.

V dropped 10 bases and J dropped 4; count of bases not matched to a gene: 10. CDR3 length equals 13 residues. Germline V gene sequence: CDR1 MRHNA, CDR2 SNTAGT. This specimen was CD8+ T cells from cultured PBMCs, taken from culture after CMV antigen stimulation. The TCR comes from a human donor in good health (CMV status not recorded). Some clones in this sample may be carry-over from other donors' samples. This chain links TRBV6-4 with TRBJ2-7; TRBD2 agrees at 7 bases. This CDR3 reads CATKGEGGYEQYF. CDR3 sequence (DNA): TGTGCCACCAAGGGTGAGGGAGGGTACGAGCAGTACTTC.